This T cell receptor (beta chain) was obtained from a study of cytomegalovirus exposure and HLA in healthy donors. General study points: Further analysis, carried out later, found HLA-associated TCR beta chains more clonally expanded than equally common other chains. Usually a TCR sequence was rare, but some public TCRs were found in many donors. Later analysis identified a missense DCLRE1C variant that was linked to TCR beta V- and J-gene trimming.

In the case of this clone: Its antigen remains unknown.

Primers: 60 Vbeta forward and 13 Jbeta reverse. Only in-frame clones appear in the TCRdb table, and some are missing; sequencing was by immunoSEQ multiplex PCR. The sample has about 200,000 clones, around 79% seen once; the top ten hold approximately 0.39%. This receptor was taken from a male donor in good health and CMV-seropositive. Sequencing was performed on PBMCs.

CDR3 DNA: TGTGCCAGCAGTGCGAACAGGGGAACTGGGGCCAACGTCCTGACTTTC. Translation gives CASSANRGTGANVLTF. This chain uses TRBV2 with TRBJ2-6; TRBD1 agrees at 7 bases. With V trimmed by 4 bases and J by 2 bases, 5 bases remained unmatched. Germline CDR1 is SNHLY and CDR2 is FYNNEI. This CDR3 is 16 amino acids long.